This T cell receptor beta chain derives from a study of T cell repertoires in cytomegalovirus infection. Study-level information: Recently described HLA-C-restricted plus well-studied HLA-B-restricted CMV epitopes were used. Indicated by public TCR beta signatures were CMV infection and matching HLA type. Findings and caveats of the study: CMV carriers having the relevant HLA were flagged by cumulative public TCR beta family frequency. CMV-specific TCR beta clonotypes restricted by HLA-C were the ones dominating the ex vivo response.

TCRdb ran MiXCR on the reads and lists one entry per CDR3 protein. The sample shows more than 20,000 distinct CDR3 sequences, 35% to 45% of them seen only once. Per the germline V gene, CDR1 is MDHEN and CDR2 is SYDVKM. This CDR3 region has 14 residues. V gave up 4 bases and J gave up 8 bases, with 17 bases separating them. There are a few counts of this clonotype. The antigen remains unidentified. This sequence originates from a human donor in good health (CMV status not recorded). Some clones in this sample may be carry-over from other donors' samples. This specimen consisted of CD8+ T cells from cultured PBMCs, obtained from culture after CMV antigen stimulation. The V call is TRBV28, the J call TRBJ1-2, with a tentative D call TRBD1 (6 bases). The CDR3 bases are TGTGCCAGCAGTTCTCCCTCAGGGGCGAGGGGCTACACCTTC. Translating it yields CASSSPSGARGYTF.